The 27 T cell receptor beta chains given below trace back to one sample, sequenced in a study of T cell clones after liver transplantation (dated 2019 in TCRdb). The library was generated by the immunoSEQ multiplex PCR assay. Not all clones reach the TCRdb copy of this immuneACCESS table, which keeps in-frame sequences only. Checked studies attribute under half of the gap to unresolved V genes and leave the rest unexplained. This sample lists more than 9,000 clones; approximately 80% were detected once. The ten largest clonotypes hold roughly three fifths of the sample. The specimen comprised CD8+ T cells from blood, sampled at the 22-month timepoint. The receptors stem from a human patient who received a liver transplant. It is possible that, after a transplant, some T cells come from the graft donor.

The chain joins TRBV6-5 to TRBJ2-5; 9 bases line up with TRBD1. CDR3 size: 15 residues. J was trimmed by 5 bases and V by 1 base; bases with no gene match: 5. The germline gives CDR1 MNHEY, CDR2 SVGAGI. CDR3 sequence: CASSYYTGTGETQYF. CDR3 nucleotides: TGTGCCAGCAGTTACTATACCGGGACAGGGGAGACCCAGTACTTC.

The chain uses TRBV6-1 and TRBJ2-7; D is ambiguous. CDR1 and CDR2 from the germline V gene are MNHNS and SASEGT. The CDR3 consists of 14 residues. Trimming removed 2 bases at V and 1 base at J, with 9 bases between. The CDR3 nucleotides read TGTGCCAGCAGTGAATTAGGTGGATCCTACGAGCAGTACTTC. It yields the protein CASSELGGSYEQYF.

Judged by abundance, this clone is medium-sized. This chain links TRBV2 with TRBJ1-6; D call uncertain. Germline CDR1 and CDR2: SNHLY and FYNNEI. Trimming removed 3 bases at V and 8 bases at J, with 5 bases between. The CDR3 contains 12 residues. The CDR3 DNA is TGTGCCAGCAGTGATAGTTATTCACCCCTCCACTTT. Its protein product is CASSDSYSPLHF.

This chain links TRBV6-5 with TRBJ2-2; D is ambiguous. Per germline, CDR1 MNHEY and CDR2 SVGAGI. Trimming stripped 2 bases from V and 4 bases from J, with 5 bases between. The CDR3 has 13 residues. The CDR3 DNA reads as TGTGCCAGCAGTTACAGGCCCACCGGGGAGCTGTTTTTT. Residues: CASSYRPTGELFF.

The genes are TRBV6-5 and TRBJ2-7; 11 bases map to TRBD1. The ends lost 4 bases at V and 2 bases at J; junction bases unmatched: 4. The germline V gene has CDR1 MNHEY and CDR2 SVGAGI. The CDR3 covers 15 residues. CDR3 residues: CASSWGTGGTYEQYF. The CDR3, as DNA: TGTGCCAGCAGTTGGGGGACAGGGGGGACCTACGAGCAGTACTTC.

The rearrangement uses TRBV7-9 and TRBJ2-1, with a weak D call TRBD2 (5 bases). CDR1 SEHNR and CDR2 FQNEAQ come from the germline V gene (reference sequence). The CDR3 spans 13 residues. Trimming left V 5 bases short and J 8 bases short, with 13 bases between. The CDR3 DNA reads as TGTGCCAGCAGCCGTGACGGAGGCTATGAGCAGTTCTTC. As protein: CASSRDGGYEQFF.

This clone came up once. CDR3 amino acids: CASSPLGESGNTIYF. CDR3 in DNA: TGTGCCAGCAGCCCCCTAGGGGAATCTGGAAACACCATATATTTT. The J gene is TRBJ1-3, the V gene TRBV7-9; a possible D gene is TRBD1 (5 bases). Germline CDR1 SEHNR, CDR2 FQNEAQ (reference sequence). The CDR3 is 15 residues long. The V and J ends lost 5 bases and 1 base respectively, with 12 bases between them.

This chain connects TRBV7-9 to TRBJ1-5; 8 positions agree with TRBD1. Germline CDR1 reads SEHNR; CDR2 reads FQNEAQ (reference sequence). The CDR3 spans 14 residues. Trimming cost V 5 bases and J 7 bases; bases outside gene matches: 7. The CDR3 sequence: CASSPVTGVQPQHF. Written as DNA, the CDR3 is TGTGCCAGCAGCCCGGTGACAGGGGTACAGCCCCAGCATTTT.

CDR3 in DNA: TGTGCCAGCAGCCAAGAATTAGGTCTATATGGCTACACCTTC. Protein product: CASSQELGLYGYTF. V usage is TRBV4-2 and J usage is TRBJ1-2; D is ambiguous. This CDR3 has 14 residues. The germline V gene has CDR1 LGHNA and CDR2 YNFKEQ. Trimming removed 0 bases from V and 5 bases from J, with 10 bases in between.

The chain is built from TRBV4-1 and TRBJ2-5, with TRBD2 identical over 10 bases. The CDR3 spans 15 residues. J gave up 4 bases and V 1 base, and 3 bases lay outside the gene matches. The germline CDR1 and CDR2 sequences are MGHRA and YSYEKL. CDR3 coding DNA: TGCGCCAGCAGCCAAGGGCTAGCGGGGGCAGAGACCCAGTACTTC. This codes for CASSQGLAGAETQYF.

This sequence joins TRBV2 and TRBJ2-2; no definite D call. Germline V gene data show CDR1 as SNHLY and CDR2 as FYNNEI. The CDR3 sequence is 17 residues long. V dropped 1 base and J dropped 0 bases, with 12 bases sitting between them. DNA of the CDR3: TGTGCCAGCAGTGAAGACGTGACTGCCCCGAACACCGGGGAGCTGTTTTTT. Amino acids: CASSEDVTAPNTGELFF.

The gene calls are TRBV10-3 and TRBJ2-1; no definite D call. CDR1 and CDR2 from the germline V gene are ENHRY and SYGVKD. The germline V and J ends were trimmed by 11 bases and 0 bases, with 14 bases remaining between them. The CDR3 length is 14 residues. The CDR3 DNA follows: TGTGCCGCGGATGACGGAGACTCCTACAATGAGCAGTTCTTC. This gives the protein CAADDGDSYNEQFF.

The sample holds one count of this clone. The rearrangement links TRBV10-3 to TRBJ1-1; D perhaps matches TRBD1 (5 bases). Germline V gene sequence: CDR1 ENHRY, CDR2 SYGVKD. V lost 0 bases to trimming and J lost 0 bases, with 5 bases between them. The CDR3 runs 14 residues. The CDR3 sequence is CAISESGVNTEAFF. CDR3 in DNA: TGTGCCATCAGTGAGTCGGGGGTGAACACTGAAGCTTTCTTT.

The chain employs TRBV15 and TRBJ1-1; D is undetermined. Trimming removed 7 bases at V and 1 base at J, with 10 bases between. There are 13 residues in the CDR3. CDR1 and CDR2 (germline): LNHNV, YYDKDF (reference sequence). The CDR3 sequence: CATNPSGNTEAFF. CDR3 bases: TGTGCCACCAACCCATCAGGGAACACTGAAGCTTTCTTT.

This chain connects TRBV2 to TRBJ1-3; no firm D call. The CDR3 contains 14 residues. Between the trimmed V and J ends, which lost 9 bases and 0 bases, there was a span of 12 bases. Germline V lookup: CDR1 SNHLY, CDR2 FYNNEI. CDR3 DNA: TGTGCCAGAAAACAGCCGAACTCTGGAAACACCATATATTTT. Protein: CARKQPNSGNTIYF.

V gene TRBV30 combines with J gene TRBJ2-5, with a possible D match to TRBD2 (6 bases). Germline CDR1 reads GTSNPN; CDR2 reads SVGIG (reference sequence). V lost 0 bases to trimming and J lost 4 bases, with 9 bases between them. CDR3 length: 13 residues. The CDR3 sequence is CAWSVLGGETQYF. The DNA of the CDR3 is TGTGCCTGGAGTGTACTGGGAGGAGAGACCCAGTACTTC.

Here the CDR3 reads CASSPGQGGLEQYF. CDR3 nucleotides: TGTGCCAGCAGCCCCGGACAGGGGGGTCTCGAGCAGTACTTC. The rearrangement links TRBV7-7 to TRBJ2-7, with 10 bases fitting TRBD1. The germline CDR1 and CDR2 sequences are SSHAT and FNYEAQ (reference sequence). The CDR3 is 14 residues long. V lost 5 bases to trimming and J lost 6 bases; unmatched junction nucleotides: 7.

The chain links TRBV4-2 to TRBJ1-1; D remains ambiguous. The germline CDR1 and CDR2 sequences are LGHNA and YNFKEQ. Trimming took off 4 bases at V and 3 bases at J, with 15 bases between the two ends. CDR3 length: 15 residues. The CDR3 is CASSPRGLSDTEAFF. The CDR3 DNA reads as TGTGCCAGCAGCCCCCGAGGTTTGTCCGACACTGAAGCTTTCTTT.

This CDR3 is CASSPLTGGRYEQYF. Written as DNA, the CDR3 is TGTGCCAGCTCACCTTTGACAGGGGGCAGATACGAGCAGTACTTC. The gene calls are TRBV18 and TRBJ2-7; 10 bases are a match to TRBD1. The CDR3 is 15 residues long. The V gene end was trimmed by 3 bases and the J gene end by 4 bases; junction bases not matched to a gene: 6. Germline CDR1 KGHSH, CDR2 LQKENI.

The chain links TRBV2 to TRBJ2-3, with D unclear. V gave up 7 bases and J gave up 0 bases, with 5 bases separating them. The CDR3 runs to 12 residues. Germline values: CDR1 SNHLY, CDR2 FYNNEI. CDR3 region: CASNPSTDTQYF. The CDR3 bases are TGTGCCAGCAATCCTAGCACAGATACGCAGTATTTT.

The chain combines TRBV4-1 with TRBJ2-1; D is unresolved. V was trimmed by 0 bases and J by 3 bases, leaving 12 bases between them. There are 16 residues in the CDR3. The germline CDR1 and CDR2 sequences are MGHRA and YSYEKL. CDR3 bases: TGCGCCAGCAGCCAAGAGAGTCCCCCTCACTACAATGAGCAGTTCTTC. Encoded protein: CASSQESPPHYNEQFF.

V is TRBV27 and J is TRBJ1-1; D is unclear. V was cut by 4 bases and J by 1 base, with 7 bases left in between. Germline CDR1 is MNHEY and CDR2 is SMNVEV (reference sequence). The CDR3 length is 13 residues. The CDR3 here is CASSWSGNTEAFF. Here the CDR3 DNA reads TGTGCCAGCAGTTGGTCAGGGAACACTGAAGCTTTCTTT.

The chain combines TRBV28 with TRBJ2-1; 7 positions match TRBD2. CDR1 is MDHEN and CDR2 is SYDVKM in the germline V gene. J gave up 4 bases and V 6 bases, and 12 bases lay outside the gene matches. This CDR3 has 16 amino acids. The CDR3 protein is CASSPYRDYSYNEQFF. The DNA for the CDR3 is TGTGCCAGCAGCCCTTACCGGGACTACAGTTACAATGAGCAGTTCTTC. Using reference TRBV28 and TRBJ2-1 for the parts outside the CDR3, the full variable domain is DVKVTQSSRYLVKRTGEKVFLECVQDMDHENMFWYRQDPGLGLRLIYFSYDVKMKEKGDIPEGYSVSREKKERFSLILESASTNQTSMYLCASSPYRDYSYNEQFFGPGTRLTVL.

V is TRBV5-4 and J is TRBJ1-2; D is perhaps TRBD1 (5 bases). This CDR3 has 15 residues. Trimming removed 4 bases from V and 6 bases from J, with 19 bases in between. Germline V gene data show CDR1 as SGHNT and CDR2 as YYREEE (reference sequence). The CDR3 nucleotides read TGTGCCAGCAGCGGAACCCGCGGGGCAGAGGATGGCTACACCTTC. Translating gives CASSGTRGAEDGYTF.

The chain uses TRBV5-6 and TRBJ1-2; no clear D. V dropped 0 bases and J dropped 4 bases, with 10 bases sitting between them. The CDR3 length is 14 residues. Germline CDR1 SGHDT, CDR2 YYEEEE. In nucleotides, the CDR3 is TGTGCCAGCAGCTTGGCCGGGCAGATCTATGGCTACACCTTC. It specifies CASSLAGQIYGYTF.

The chain joins TRBV5-5 to TRBJ2-2; 8 bases are a match to TRBD1. With 4 bases clipped from V and 7 bases from J, the junction kept 12 bases outside the gene matches. Germline CDR1 SGHKS, CDR2 YYEKEE (reference sequence). The CDR3 spans 16 residues. The CDR3 loop is CASSPGQGLWDGELFF. CDR3 coding DNA: TGTGCCAGCAGCCCTGGACAGGGACTTTGGGACGGGGAGCTGTTTTTT. The variable domain in full, with the rest retrieved from reference TRBV5-5 and TRBJ2-2, is DAGVTQSPTHLIKTRGQQVTLRCSPISGHKSVSWYQQVLGQGPQFIFQYYEKEERGRGNFPDRFSARQFPNYSSELNVNALLLGDSALYLCASSPGQGLWDGELFFGEGSRLTVL.

The chain recombines TRBV21-1 with TRBJ2-1; the table's TRBD2 call for D was not verified on the DNA. TRBV21-1 counts as a pseudogene. The CDR3 runs to 16 residues. As DNA, the CDR3 is TGTGCCAGCAGTAAACGGGTAGCCCATTCCGACAATGAGCAGTTCTTC. As protein: CASSKRVAHSDNEQFF.